The clone carrying this T cell receptor beta chain has a count of ten or more. The antigen is not known. With 0 bases removed from V and 3 bases from J, the gap between germline ends came to 9 bases. The CDR3 is made up of 13 amino acids. Germline V gene data show CDR1 as DFQATT and CDR2 as SNEGSKA (reference sequence). The time point is: newly diagnosed GD, antithyroid drugs for less than 3 months. Extracted PBMC RNA gave rise to the TCR library. Diagnoses of Graves' disease were made by American Thyroid Association guidelines. The data stem from a study of regulatory T cells in long-lasting Graves disease. Libraries of TCR beta came from iRepertoire HTBI primers plus Arm-PCR of CDR3 regions. TCRdb itself ran the multiplex PCR reads through MiXCR, one entry per CDR3 protein. Found here are more than 300,000 distinct CDR3 sequences, roughly 16% of them singletons; the top ten hold about 24%. Study-level findings and limits: Persistent disease exhibited a predilection for TRBV28, TRBJ1-2 and TRBJ2-5.

The chain combines TRBV20-1 with TRBJ2-7, with D possibly being TRBD2 (5 bases). Material: peripheral blood mononuclear cells (PBMCs), obtained at new diagnosis, from a patient treated with antithyroid drugs. This receptor was identified in a female donor with Graves disease. The CDR3 region has the DNA TGCAGTGCTAGAGATCGGACTCTCTACGAGCAGTACTTC. It encodes CSARDRTLYEQYF.